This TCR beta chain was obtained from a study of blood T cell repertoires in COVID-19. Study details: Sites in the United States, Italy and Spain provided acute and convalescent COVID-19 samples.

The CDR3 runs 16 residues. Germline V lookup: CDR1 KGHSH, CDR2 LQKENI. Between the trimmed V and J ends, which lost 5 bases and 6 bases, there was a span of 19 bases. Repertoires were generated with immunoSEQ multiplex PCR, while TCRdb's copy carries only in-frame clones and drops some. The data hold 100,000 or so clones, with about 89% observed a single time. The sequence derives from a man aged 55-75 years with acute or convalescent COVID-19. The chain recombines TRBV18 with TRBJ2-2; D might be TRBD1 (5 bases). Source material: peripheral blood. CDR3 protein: CASSEQPPVTAGELFF. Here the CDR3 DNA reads TGTGCCAGCTCAGAACAACCCCCCGTGACAGCCGGGGAGCTGTTTTTT.